This TCR beta chain appears in the sequencing data of a study of cytomegalovirus exposure and HLA in healthy donors. There are 14 residues in the CDR3. Germline values: CDR1 MNHEY, CDR2 SVGAGI. Points on this clone: Its antigen is unknown.

General study findings and limits: Presence/absence analyses assumed roughly uniform sequencing depth across donors. Earlier analysis yielded a pattern in which most TCR beta V segments were productive about 90% or about 30% of the time.

The PCR ran on 60 Vbeta and 13 Jbeta primers. Data came from immunoSEQ multiplex PCR; TCRdb stores just in-frame clones and leaves some out. The table includes about 140,000 clones, about three quarters detected once. Sequenced: PBMCs. The TCR comes from a man younger than 30 in good health and CMV-seronegative. The V call is TRBV6-5, the J call TRBJ2-5, with TRBD1 as a possible D gene (5 bases). Matching the DNA end better, TRBJ2-7 makes the J call doubtful. CDR3 residues: CASRGPGHSYEQYF. The CDR3 DNA reads TGTGCCAGCAGGGGCCCCGGACACTCCTACGAGCAGTACTTC.